This T cell receptor (beta chain) is drawn from a study of early T cells in non-severe SARS-CoV-2 infection. TCRdb independently ran MiXCR on the 5' RACE reads; one entry per CDR3 protein. The table shows 32,000 or so distinct CDR3 sequences, with about 6.1% occurring only once. This clonotype showed up many times. In germline, CDR1 is SGHKS, CDR2 YYEKEE (reference sequence). The CDR3 length is 12 residues. Trimming cost V 4 bases and J 4 bases, with 7 bases left between them. The chain couples TRBV5-5 to TRBJ2-3; no firm D call. Material for sequencing was whole blood. The receptor was isolated from an adult who was a healthcare worker with PCR-confirmed SARS-CoV-2 infection or an uninfected control (not recorded which). This chain's CDR3 is CASSPEADTQYF. The CDR3 coding sequence is TGTGCCAGCAGCCCAGAGGCAGATACGCAGTATTTT.